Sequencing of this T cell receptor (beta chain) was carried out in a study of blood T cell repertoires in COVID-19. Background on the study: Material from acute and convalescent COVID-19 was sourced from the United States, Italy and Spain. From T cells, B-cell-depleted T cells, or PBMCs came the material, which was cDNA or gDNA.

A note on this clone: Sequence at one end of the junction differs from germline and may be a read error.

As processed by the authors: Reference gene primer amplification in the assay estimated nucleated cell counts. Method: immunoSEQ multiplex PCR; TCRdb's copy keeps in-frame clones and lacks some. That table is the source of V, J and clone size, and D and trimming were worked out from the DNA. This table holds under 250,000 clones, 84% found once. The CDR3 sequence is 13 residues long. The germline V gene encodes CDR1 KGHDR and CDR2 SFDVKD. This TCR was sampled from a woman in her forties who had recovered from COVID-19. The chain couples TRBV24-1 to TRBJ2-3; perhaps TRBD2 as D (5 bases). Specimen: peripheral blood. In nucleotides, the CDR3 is TGTGCCACCAGTGCTATGACCGGGGATACGCAGTGTTTT. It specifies CATSAMTGDTQCF.